This T cell receptor (beta chain) comes out of a study of immune characterization of retroperitoneal liposarcoma. Relative to its sample, this clonotype is medium-sized (0.01 to 0.1%). This CDR3 comprises 17 residues. Unmatched junction bases numbered 14, after V lost 5 bases and J lost 10 bases. Germline CDR1 reads SGHVS; CDR2 reads FNYEAQ. TCRdb reprocessed the PCR reads with MiXCR, giving one entry per CDR3 protein. The profile shows about 2,000 distinct CDR3 sequences, about 29% of them singletons. The TCR comes from a female donor with retroperitoneal liposarcoma. The sample taken for sequencing was tumor tissue. This chain connects TRBV7-6 to TRBJ2-1, with 13 bases fitting TRBD2. CDR3 protein: CASSTTSGGSMSYEQFF. In DNA form, the CDR3 reads TGTGCCAGCAGCACGACTAGCGGGGGGTCCATGTCCTACGAGCAGTTCTTC.